A selection of T cell receptor beta chains follows, all from one sample in a study of blood T cell repertoires in COVID-19. Measured with immunoSEQ multiplex PCR; TCRdb has only the in-frame clones, and not every one. This sample has about 230,000 clones, with 86% found just once. Sequenced material: peripheral blood. Receptors were obtained from a man in his forties or fifties with COVID-19, enrolled during active disease. CDR3s include the opening cysteine and the closing phenylalanine or tryptophan. A D gene is named only where the DNA matches it firmly. For some rows the clone size is stated as once, few or many, or as a class when expanded; others skip it.

cdr3_aa: CATSRDKGGESQYF
cdr3_nt: TGTGCCACCAGCAGAGATAAAGGGGGCGAGTCCCAGTACTTC
d_call: TRBD1
v_call: TRBV15
clone_size: -
j_call: TRBJ2-5

cdr3_aa: CASSEISVLSYEQYF
cdr3_nt: TGTGCCAGCAGTGAGATTAGCGTACTCTCCTACGAGCAGTACTTC
d_call: -
v_call: TRBV6-1
clone_size: -
j_call: TRBJ2-7

cdr3_aa: CASSETGTEGLDEKLFF
cdr3_nt: TGTGCCAGCAGTGAAACGGGGACGGAGGGGCTGGATGAAAAACTGTTTTTT
d_call: -
v_call: TRBV2
clone_size: once
j_call: TRBJ1-4

cdr3_aa: CASSGRVSYNEQFF
cdr3_nt: TGCGCCAGCAGCGGCAGGGTCTCCTACAATGAGCAGTTCTTC
d_call: -
v_call: TRBV5-1
clone_size: once
j_call: TRBJ2-1

cdr3_aa: CASSPPGQGSNQPQHF
cdr3_nt: TGTGCCAGCAGTCCCCCCGGACAGGGTTCAAATCAGCCCCAGCATTTT
d_call: TRBD1
v_call: TRBV28
clone_size: -
j_call: TRBJ1-5

cdr3_aa: CSVTYSYGWEQYF
cdr3_nt: TGCAGCGTAACCTACTCCTACGGGTGGGAGCAGTACTTC
d_call: -
v_call: TRBV29-1
clone_size: -
j_call: TRBJ2-7

cdr3_aa: CASSLAVRGTRTSGHYEQYF
cdr3_nt: TGTGCCAGCAGCTTAGCTGTTAGGGGTACTAGGACTAGCGGACACTACGAGCAGTACTTC
d_call: TRBD2
v_call: TRBV7-6
clone_size: few
j_call: TRBJ2-7

cdr3_aa: CASSIGQVYGYTF
cdr3_nt: TGTGCCAGTAGTATAGGACAGGTCTATGGCTACACCTTC
d_call: -
v_call: TRBV19
clone_size: -
j_call: TRBJ1-2

cdr3_aa: CASSQGMGRTTYEQYF
cdr3_nt: TGTGCCAGCAGCCAAGGAATGGGGAGGACTACCTACGAGCAGTACTTC
d_call: -
v_call: TRBV3-1/TRBV3-2
clone_size: few
j_call: TRBJ2-7

cdr3_aa: CASSLGQINYGYTF
cdr3_nt: TGTGCCAGCAGCTTGGGGCAGATTAACTATGGCTACACCTTC
d_call: -
v_call: TRBV5-6
clone_size: -
j_call: TRBJ1-2

cdr3_aa: CASSPSGVPYNEQFF
cdr3_nt: TGCGCCAGCAGCCCAAGCGGGGTCCCCTACAATGAGCAGTTCTTC
d_call: TRBD2
v_call: TRBV5-1
clone_size: -
j_call: TRBJ2-1

cdr3_aa: CASSPEGGASSGNTIYF
cdr3_nt: TGTGCCAGCAGCCCAGAGGGAGGGGCCAGCTCTGGAAACACCATATATTTT
d_call: -
v_call: TRBV11-2
clone_size: few
j_call: TRBJ1-3

cdr3_aa: CASHTRGTGDYEQYF
cdr3_nt: TGTGCCAGCCATACCCGAGGGACGGGGGACTACGAGCAGTACTTC
d_call: -
v_call: TRBV5-6
clone_size: -
j_call: TRBJ2-7

cdr3_aa: CASSWASGGSQETQYF
cdr3_nt: TGCGCCAGCAGCTGGGCTAGCGGGGGCTCCCAAGAGACCCAGTACTTC
d_call: TRBD2
v_call: TRBV5-1
clone_size: -
j_call: TRBJ2-5

cdr3_aa: CASRRKGGMGNEQFF
cdr3_nt: TGTGCCAGCAGAAGAAAAGGGGGCATGGGCAATGAGCAGTTCTTC
d_call: TRBD1
v_call: TRBV7-9
clone_size: few
j_call: TRBJ2-1

cdr3_aa: CASRRAGTDNYGYTF
cdr3_nt: TGTGCCAGCAGACGTGCCGGGACAGACAACTATGGCTACACCTTC
d_call: TRBD1
v_call: TRBV6-5
clone_size: once
j_call: TRBJ1-2

cdr3_aa: CASRGGGTDTQYF
cdr3_nt: TGTGCCAGCAGGGGCGGGGGCACAGATACGCAGTATTTT
d_call: -
v_call: TRBV6-5
clone_size: -
j_call: TRBJ2-3

cdr3_aa: CASSPSDRDYQPQHF
cdr3_nt: TGTGCCAGCAGCCCCTCGGACAGGGATTATCAGCCCCAGCATTTT
d_call: TRBD1
v_call: TRBV5-6
clone_size: -
j_call: TRBJ1-5

cdr3_aa: CATSPGSGGLTRPYNEQFF
cdr3_nt: TGTGCCACCAGCCCCGGATCAGGAGGACTCACCCGTCCTTACAATGAGCAGTTCTTC
d_call: -
v_call: TRBV15
clone_size: -
j_call: TRBJ2-1

cdr3_aa: CASSPELGGGYTF
cdr3_nt: TGTGCCAGCAGCCCGGAACTGGGGGGTGGCTACACCTTC
d_call: -
v_call: TRBV7-9
clone_size: -
j_call: TRBJ1-2

cdr3_aa: CASSLVQGNYEQYF
cdr3_nt: TGTGCCAGCAGCTTAGTACAGGGAAACTACGAGCAGTACTTC
d_call: -
v_call: TRBV7-9
clone_size: -
j_call: TRBJ2-7